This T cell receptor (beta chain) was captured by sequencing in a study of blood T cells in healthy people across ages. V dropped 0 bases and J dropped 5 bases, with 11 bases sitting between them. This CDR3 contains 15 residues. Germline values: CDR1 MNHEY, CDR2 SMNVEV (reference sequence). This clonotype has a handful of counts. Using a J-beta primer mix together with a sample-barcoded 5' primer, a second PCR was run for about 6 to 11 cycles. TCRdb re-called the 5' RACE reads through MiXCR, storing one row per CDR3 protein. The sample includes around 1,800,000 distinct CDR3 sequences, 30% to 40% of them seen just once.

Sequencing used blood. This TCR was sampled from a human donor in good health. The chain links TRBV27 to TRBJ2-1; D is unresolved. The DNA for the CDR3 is TGTGCCAGCAGTTTATCGACACTTCTCCACAATGAGCAGTTCTTC. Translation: CASSLSTLLHNEQFF.